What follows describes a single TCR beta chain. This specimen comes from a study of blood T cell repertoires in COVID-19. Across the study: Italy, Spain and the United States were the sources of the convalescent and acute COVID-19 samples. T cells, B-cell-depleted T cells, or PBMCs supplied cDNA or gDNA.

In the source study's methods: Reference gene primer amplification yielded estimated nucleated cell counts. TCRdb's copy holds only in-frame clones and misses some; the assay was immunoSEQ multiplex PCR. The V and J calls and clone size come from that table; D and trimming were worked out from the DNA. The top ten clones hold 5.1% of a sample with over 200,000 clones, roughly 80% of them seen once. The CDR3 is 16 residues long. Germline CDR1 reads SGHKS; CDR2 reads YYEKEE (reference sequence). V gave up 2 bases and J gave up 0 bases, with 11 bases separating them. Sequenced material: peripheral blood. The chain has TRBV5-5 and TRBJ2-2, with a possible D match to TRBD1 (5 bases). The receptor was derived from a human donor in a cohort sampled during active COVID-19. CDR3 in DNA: TGTGCCAGCAGCTTAGGGGCTAGAGCGAACACCGGGGAGCTGTTTTTT. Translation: CASSLGARANTGELFF.